A selection of T cell receptor beta chains follows, all from one sample in a study of blood T cell repertoires in COVID-19. The table came from immunoSEQ multiplex PCR; TCRdb's copy has only in-frame clones and leaves some out. The sample yields roughly 380,000 clones, roughly 86% seen once. Sequences were obtained from PBMCs or T cells enriched from blood (not recorded which). The receptors were sampled from a man younger than 40 who had recovered from COVID-19. Each CDR3 is given with its conserved first and last residue. A D gene is named only where the DNA matches it firmly.

d_call: TRBD2; j_call: TRBJ2-5; v_call: TRBV10-2; cdr3_aa: CASRRGSEETQYF
d_call: .; j_call: TRBJ2-4; v_call: TRBV5-1; cdr3_aa: CASSPGTNPLLAKNIQYF
d_call: TRBD1; j_call: TRBJ1-2; v_call: TRBV12-3/TRBV12-4; cdr3_aa: CASSDRGRGYTF
d_call: .; j_call: TRBJ1-1; v_call: TRBV11-2; cdr3_aa: CASSSKRIRGSNTEAFF
d_call: TRBD1; j_call: TRBJ1-5; v_call: TRBV27; cdr3_aa: CASRVRQGTNQPQHF
d_call: TRBD1; j_call: TRBJ1-2; v_call: TRBV19; cdr3_aa: CASSILGTDNYGYTF
d_call: .; j_call: TRBJ1-5; v_call: TRBV7-9; cdr3_aa: CASSLTESNQPQHF
d_call: .; j_call: TRBJ1-5; v_call: TRBV4-1; cdr3_aa: CASSRGGRDQPQHF
d_call: .; j_call: TRBJ1-2; v_call: TRBV3-1/TRBV3-2; cdr3_aa: CASSQAQDFYGYTF
d_call: .; j_call: TRBJ1-1; v_call: TRBV9; cdr3_aa: CASSVGGDTEAFF
d_call: .; j_call: TRBJ2-3; v_call: TRBV3-1/TRBV3-2; cdr3_aa: CASSPLSTSLALTDTQYF
d_call: .; j_call: TRBJ1-2; v_call: TRBV7-2; cdr3_aa: CASSLVVQEPYGYTF
d_call: .; j_call: TRBJ2-1; v_call: TRBV19; cdr3_aa: CASSLRDSSYNEQFF
d_call: TRBD1; j_call: TRBJ1-2; v_call: TRBV10-3; cdr3_aa: CAIRILQGHGYTF
d_call: .; j_call: TRBJ2-3; v_call: TRBV2; cdr3_aa: CASSEASGADTQYF
d_call: TRBD1; j_call: TRBJ1-4; v_call: TRBV19; cdr3_aa: CASSISTGISEKLFF
d_call: TRBD1; j_call: TRBJ1-2; v_call: TRBV18; cdr3_aa: CASSPDRASGYTF
d_call: TRBD2; j_call: TRBJ2-1; v_call: TRBV6-5; cdr3_aa: CASSPRGTSRNEQFF
d_call: .; j_call: TRBJ2-5; v_call: TRBV7-2; cdr3_aa: CASSLAQPGEAQYF
d_call: .; j_call: TRBJ1-2; v_call: TRBV29-1; cdr3_aa: CSVPSMTENYGYTF
d_call: .; j_call: TRBJ1-5; v_call: TRBV5-6; cdr3_aa: CASSLGAFGNQPQHF
d_call: .; j_call: TRBJ1-3; v_call: TRBV6-6; cdr3_aa: CASRPTALGNTIYF
d_call: TRBD1; j_call: TRBJ2-7; v_call: TRBV6-5; cdr3_aa: CASSRGQGWYEQYF
d_call: TRBD1; j_call: TRBJ1-1; v_call: TRBV14; cdr3_aa: CASATGLNTEAFF
d_call: TRBD2; j_call: TRBJ2-5; v_call: TRBV7-9; cdr3_aa: CASSVGTSGGQETQYF
d_call: .; j_call: TRBJ1-3; v_call: TRBV7-8; cdr3_aa: CASTRDRGARSGNTIYF
d_call: .; j_call: TRBJ1-5; v_call: TRBV5-6; cdr3_aa: CASSLGTGGAQHF
d_call: .; j_call: TRBJ1-2; v_call: TRBV19; cdr3_aa: CASSISAVLGYTF
d_call: TRBD1; j_call: TRBJ1-4; v_call: TRBV6-2/TRBV6-3; cdr3_aa: CASSLTPGQGMATNEKLFF
d_call: .; j_call: TRBJ1-6; v_call: TRBV27; cdr3_aa: CASSLVGSSNSPLHF
d_call: .; j_call: TRBJ1-2; v_call: TRBV6-5; cdr3_aa: CASTNRDYGYTF
d_call: TRBD1; j_call: TRBJ2-7; v_call: TRBV27; cdr3_aa: CASRYRGYEWSYEQYF
d_call: .; j_call: TRBJ1-2; v_call: TRBV19; cdr3_aa: CASSIFPRGYTF
d_call: TRBD1; j_call: TRBJ1-1; v_call: TRBV25-1; cdr3_aa: CASSEWGTGADTEAFF
d_call: .; j_call: TRBJ2-7; v_call: TRBV30; cdr3_aa: CAWAGEGVSYEQYF
d_call: .; j_call: TRBJ2-7; v_call: TRBV6-2/TRBV6-3; cdr3_aa: CASSYGGAHEQYF
d_call: TRBD1; j_call: TRBJ1-5; v_call: TRBV18; cdr3_aa: CASSATGGDQPQHF
d_call: .; j_call: TRBJ2-7; v_call: TRBV5-1; cdr3_aa: CASSLGGNSYEQYF
d_call: .; j_call: TRBJ1-1; v_call: TRBV10-2; cdr3_aa: CASSEGRGTYTEAFF
d_call: .; j_call: TRBJ1-2; v_call: TRBV6-2/TRBV6-3; cdr3_aa: CASSYSLAYRDGVGYTF
d_call: TRBD2; j_call: TRBJ2-3; v_call: TRBV9; cdr3_aa: CASSMTSGGADTQYF
d_call: .; j_call: TRBJ1-1; v_call: TRBV11-1; cdr3_aa: CASSLGQDVAEAFF
d_call: .; j_call: TRBJ1-6; v_call: TRBV7-2; cdr3_aa: CASSLPDYNSPLHF
d_call: TRBD1; j_call: TRBJ2-2; v_call: TRBV5-1; cdr3_aa: CASRAGTVNTGELFF
d_call: TRBD1; j_call: TRBJ2-1; v_call: TRBV2; cdr3_aa: CASSISTGGRDEQFF
d_call: .; j_call: TRBJ2-3; v_call: TRBV18; cdr3_aa: CASRVEADTQYF
d_call: .; j_call: TRBJ1-3; v_call: TRBV10-3; cdr3_aa: CAISESGVWGNTIYF
d_call: TRBD1; j_call: TRBJ2-2; v_call: TRBV18; cdr3_aa: CASSHDRVGTGELFF
d_call: .; j_call: TRBJ2-7; v_call: TRBV19; cdr3_aa: CASSMRTRYEQYF
d_call: .; j_call: TRBJ2-5; v_call: TRBV15; cdr3_aa: CATSRGYTGHLQETQYF
d_call: .; j_call: TRBJ2-1; v_call: TRBV30; cdr3_aa: CAWSVPVIRYNEQFF
d_call: .; j_call: TRBJ2-2; v_call: TRBV7-2; cdr3_aa: CASAAGANTGELFF